The rows below give T cell receptor beta chains drawn from one sample of a study of T cell responses to AZD1222 COVID-19 vaccine. The assay was immunoSEQ multiplex PCR, and TCRdb's table has in-frame clones only and misses some. The sample lists about 140,000 clones, around nine tenths seen once, with about 4.4% in the top ten. The sample consisted of peripheral blood, taken on day 0 of AZD1222 vaccination. These receptor sequences come from an adult in good health. Each CDR3 is given with its conserved first and last residue. The D gene is left open where the match is weak. Part of the rows lack a size; the others show once, few, many or a class for expanded clones.

v_gene: TRBV4-1; abundance: NA; d_gene: NA; j_gene: TRBJ2-7; CDR3aa: CASSQGGGGQSYEQYF; CDR3nt: TGCGCCAGCAGCCAAGGTGGAGGGGGCCAGTCCTACGAGCAGTACTTC
v_gene: TRBV27; abundance: NA; d_gene: TRBD1; j_gene: TRBJ1-2; CDR3aa: CASSFRGLDFNYGYTF; CDR3nt: TGTGCCAGCAGTTTTAGGGGGCTGGATTTTAACTATGGCTACACCTTC
v_gene: TRBV19; abundance: NA; d_gene: NA; j_gene: TRBJ2-7; CDR3aa: CASKLSGLPSASYEQYF; CDR3nt: TGTGCCAGTAAGTTGTCGGGACTGCCGAGTGCGTCCTACGAGCAGTACTTC
v_gene: TRBV11-3; abundance: NA; d_gene: TRBD2; j_gene: TRBJ2-2; CDR3aa: CASSLAKTSGNTGELFF; CDR3nt: TGTGCCAGCAGCTTAGCAAAGACTAGCGGGAACACCGGGGAGCTGTTTTTT
v_gene: TRBV18; abundance: NA; d_gene: TRBD2; j_gene: TRBJ2-7; CDR3aa: CASSPPSGRGAYEQYF; CDR3nt: TGTGCCAGCTCACCGCCTAGCGGGAGAGGGGCCTACGAGCAGTACTTC
v_gene: TRBV30; abundance: NA; d_gene: TRBD2; j_gene: TRBJ2-2; CDR3aa: CAWSVLGLARTGELFF; CDR3nt: TGTGCCTGGAGTGTACTGGGACTAGCAAGGACCGGGGAGCTGTTTTTT
v_gene: TRBV7-2; abundance: NA; d_gene: NA; j_gene: TRBJ2-2; CDR3aa: CASTPGGRGHTGELFF; CDR3nt: TGTGCCAGCACCCCCGGGGGGCGGGGCCACACCGGGGAGCTGTTTTTT
v_gene: TRBV5-4; abundance: NA; d_gene: NA; j_gene: TRBJ2-5; CDR3aa: CASSPVSGQETQYF; CDR3nt: TGTGCCAGCAGCCCAGTTAGCGGACAAGAGACCCAGTACTTC
v_gene: TRBV4-1; abundance: few; d_gene: NA; j_gene: TRBJ1-4; CDR3aa: CASSQEGREGRGEKLFF; CDR3nt: TGCGCCAGCAGCCAAGAGGGACGGGAGGGACGGGGAGAAAAACTGTTTTTT
v_gene: TRBV6-5; abundance: NA; d_gene: NA; j_gene: TRBJ2-7; CDR3aa: CASRGGPSLSEQYF; CDR3nt: TGTGCCAGCAGAGGAGGGCCTTCGCTATCCGAGCAGTACTTC
v_gene: TRBV5-1; abundance: NA; d_gene: NA; j_gene: TRBJ1-1; CDR3aa: CASSLSGGKTEAFF; CDR3nt: TGCGCCAGCAGTCTCTCGGGTGGTAAAACTGAAGCTTTCTTT
v_gene: TRBV7-6; abundance: NA; d_gene: TRBD2; j_gene: TRBJ2-3; CDR3aa: CASSLARTSGRDERPYF; CDR3nt: TGTGCCAGCAGCTTGGCCCGGACTAGCGGGAGGGACGAGCGGCCGTATTTT
v_gene: TRBV12-3/TRBV12-4; abundance: NA; d_gene: NA; j_gene: TRBJ1-5; CDR3aa: CASSGQGNQPQHF; CDR3nt: TGTGCCAGCAGTGGGCAGGGCAATCAGCCCCAGCATTTT
v_gene: TRBV13; abundance: NA; d_gene: NA; j_gene: TRBJ1-3; CDR3aa: CASTLTETGNTIYF; CDR3nt: TGTGCCAGCACTCTGACGGAAACTGGAAACACCATATATTTT
v_gene: TRBV20-1; abundance: NA; d_gene: NA; j_gene: TRBJ2-5; CDR3aa: CSANIGTQYF; CDR3nt: TGCAGTGCTAATATTGGGACCCAGTACTTC
v_gene: TRBV6-7; abundance: NA; d_gene: TRBD2; j_gene: TRBJ2-7; CDR3aa: CASSDPSGSYKRSYEQYF; CDR3nt: TGTGCCAGCAGTGACCCTAGCGGGAGTTACAAAAGATCCTACGAGCAGTACTTC
v_gene: TRBV10-2; abundance: NA; d_gene: TRBD2; j_gene: TRBJ2-1; CDR3aa: CASSESLAGGPSYNEQFF; CDR3nt: TGCGCCAGCAGTGAGTCGCTAGCGGGAGGGCCATCCTACAATGAGCAGTTCTTC
v_gene: TRBV19; abundance: once; d_gene: TRBD2; j_gene: TRBJ2-1; CDR3aa: CASSTNSLAGGPVRNNEQFF; CDR3nt: TGTGCCAGTAGTACCAACTCACTAGCGGGGGGGCCCGTTCGCAACAATGAGCAGTTCTTC
v_gene: TRBV6-1; abundance: NA; d_gene: NA; j_gene: TRBJ2-5; CDR3aa: CASSEGQALRTQYF; CDR3nt: TGTGCCAGCAGTGAAGGGCAGGCCTTGAGGACCCAGTACTTC
v_gene: TRBV7-9; abundance: NA; d_gene: NA; j_gene: TRBJ1-1; CDR3aa: CASSWGRTEAFF; CDR3nt: TGTGCCAGCAGCTGGGGTCGGACTGAAGCTTTCTTT
v_gene: TRBV6-5; abundance: NA; d_gene: TRBD1; j_gene: TRBJ1-5; CDR3aa: CASSSGTGGDQPQHF; CDR3nt: TGTGCCAGCAGTTCCGGGACAGGGGGCGATCAGCCCCAGCATTTT
v_gene: TRBV2; abundance: few; d_gene: NA; j_gene: TRBJ2-7; CDR3aa: CASSLDSSYEQYF; CDR3nt: TGTGCCAGCAGTTTGGACAGCTCCTACGAGCAGTACTTC
v_gene: TRBV6-1; abundance: NA; d_gene: NA; j_gene: TRBJ1-1; CDR3aa: CASSEAQENTEAFF; CDR3nt: TGTGCCAGCAGTGAAGCGCAGGAGAACACTGAAGCTTTCTTT
v_gene: TRBV12-3/TRBV12-4; abundance: NA; d_gene: NA; j_gene: TRBJ1-1; CDR3aa: CASSWQGNTEAFF; CDR3nt: TGTGCCAGCAGTTGGCAGGGGAACACTGAAGCTTTCTTT
v_gene: TRBV6-6; abundance: once; d_gene: TRBD1; j_gene: TRBJ2-1; CDR3aa: CASKTTGGLYNEQFF; CDR3nt: TGTGCCAGCAAAACTACAGGGGGCTTATACAATGAGCAGTTCTTC